Below, one T cell receptor beta chain is given with its context. The antigen is undetermined. These data belong to a study of CD8 T cells in ankylosing spondylitis. Study results and caveats: Earlier reports found some motif variants in synovial fluid and blood in reactive arthritis. Among TCR beta sequences, a motif of eight highly homologous variants appeared characteristic of ankylosing spondylitis blood. In peripheral blood, disease-linked CD8+ clones occurred at relatively low frequencies.

Libraries for TCR beta were made by quantitative 5'-RACE with molecular barcodes. One entry per CDR3 protein, called by TCRdb with MiXCR from the 5' RACE reads. Of 220,000 or so distinct CDR3 sequences listed, about 16% are singletons. The CDR3 has 14 residues. V shed 1 base and J shed 6 bases, with 12 bases lying between them. Sequences were obtained from blood, either unsorted or a sorted T cell fraction (not recorded which). The chain couples TRBV12-3 or TRBV12-4 to TRBJ2-5; tentatively, D is TRBD1 (6 bases). This sequence was found in a male donor with ankylosing spondylitis. The CDR3 is CASSLGYRAKTQYF. The CDR3 nucleotides read TGTGCCAGCAGTTTAGGGTACAGGGCGAAGACCCAGTACTTC.